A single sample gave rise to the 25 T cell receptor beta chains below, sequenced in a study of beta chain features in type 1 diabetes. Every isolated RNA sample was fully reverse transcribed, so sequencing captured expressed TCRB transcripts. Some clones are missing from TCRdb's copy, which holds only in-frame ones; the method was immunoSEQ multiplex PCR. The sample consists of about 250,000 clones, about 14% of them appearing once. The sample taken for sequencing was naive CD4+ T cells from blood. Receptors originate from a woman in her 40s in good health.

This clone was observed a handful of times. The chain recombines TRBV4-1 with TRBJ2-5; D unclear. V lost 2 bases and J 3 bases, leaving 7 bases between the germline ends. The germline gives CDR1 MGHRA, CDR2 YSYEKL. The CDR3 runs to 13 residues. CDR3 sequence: CASSQWQKETQYF. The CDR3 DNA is TGCGCCAGCAGCCAATGGCAGAAAGAGACCCAGTACTTC.

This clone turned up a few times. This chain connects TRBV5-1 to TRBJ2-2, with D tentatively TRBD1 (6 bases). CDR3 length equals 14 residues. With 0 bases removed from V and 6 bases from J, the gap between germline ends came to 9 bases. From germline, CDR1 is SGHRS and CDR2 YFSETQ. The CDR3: CASSLEGVAGELFF. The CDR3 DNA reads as TGCGCCAGCAGCTTGGAGGGGGTGGCCGGGGAGCTGTTTTTT.

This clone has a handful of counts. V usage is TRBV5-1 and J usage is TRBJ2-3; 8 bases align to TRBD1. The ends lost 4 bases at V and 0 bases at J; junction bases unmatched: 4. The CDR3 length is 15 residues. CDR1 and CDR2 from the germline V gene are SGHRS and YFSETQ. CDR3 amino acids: CASSVGQVSTDTQYF. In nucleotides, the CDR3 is TGCGCCAGCAGCGTGGGACAGGTTAGCACAGATACGCAGTATTTT.

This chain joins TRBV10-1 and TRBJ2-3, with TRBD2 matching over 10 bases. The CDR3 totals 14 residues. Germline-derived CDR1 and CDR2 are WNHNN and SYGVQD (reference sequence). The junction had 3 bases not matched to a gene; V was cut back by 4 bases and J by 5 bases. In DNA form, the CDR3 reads TGCGCCAGCAGTGGTAGCGGGGGGCAAGATACGCAGTATTTT. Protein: CASSGSGGQDTQYF.

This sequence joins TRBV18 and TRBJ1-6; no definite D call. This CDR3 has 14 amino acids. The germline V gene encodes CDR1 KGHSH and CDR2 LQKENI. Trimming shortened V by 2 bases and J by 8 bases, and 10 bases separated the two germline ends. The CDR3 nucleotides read TGTGCCAGCTCACCAGGTGGAGTTGATTCACCCCTCCACTTT. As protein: CASSPGGVDSPLHF.

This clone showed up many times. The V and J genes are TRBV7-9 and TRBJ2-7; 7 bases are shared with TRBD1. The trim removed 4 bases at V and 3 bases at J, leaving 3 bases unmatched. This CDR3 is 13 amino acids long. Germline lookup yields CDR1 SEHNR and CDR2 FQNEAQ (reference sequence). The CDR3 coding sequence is TGTGCCAGCAGCTCGGGACAGTACTACGAGCAGTACTTC. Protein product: CASSSGQYYEQYF.

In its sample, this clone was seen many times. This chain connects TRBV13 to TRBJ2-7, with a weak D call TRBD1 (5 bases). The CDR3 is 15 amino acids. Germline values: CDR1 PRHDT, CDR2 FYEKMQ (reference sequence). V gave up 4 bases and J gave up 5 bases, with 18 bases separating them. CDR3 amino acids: CASSSSSGWVNEQYF. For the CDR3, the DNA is TGTGCCAGCAGCTCCTCGTCAGGGTGGGTTAACGAGCAGTACTTC. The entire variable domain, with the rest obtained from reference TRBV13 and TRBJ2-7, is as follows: AAGVIQSPRHLIKEKRETATLKCYPIPRHDTVYWYQQGPGQDPQFLISFYEKMQSDKGSIPDRFSAQQFSDYHSELNMSSLELGDSALYFCASSSSSGWVNEQYFGPGTRLTVT.

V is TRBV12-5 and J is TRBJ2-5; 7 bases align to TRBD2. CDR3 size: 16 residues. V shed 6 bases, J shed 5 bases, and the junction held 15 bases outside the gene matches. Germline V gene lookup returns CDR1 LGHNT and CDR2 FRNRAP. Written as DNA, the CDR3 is TGTGCTAGTGGCAGGACTAGAGAGGCTATTGGGGAGACCCAGTACTTC. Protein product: CASGRTREAIGETQYF.

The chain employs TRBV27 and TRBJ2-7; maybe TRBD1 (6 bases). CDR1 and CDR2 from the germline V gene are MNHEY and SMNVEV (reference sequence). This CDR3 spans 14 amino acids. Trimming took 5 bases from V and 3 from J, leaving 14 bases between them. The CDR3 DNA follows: TGTGCCAGCAGTCCCTGGGACATGGGCTACGAGCAGTACTTC. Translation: CASSPWDMGYEQYF.

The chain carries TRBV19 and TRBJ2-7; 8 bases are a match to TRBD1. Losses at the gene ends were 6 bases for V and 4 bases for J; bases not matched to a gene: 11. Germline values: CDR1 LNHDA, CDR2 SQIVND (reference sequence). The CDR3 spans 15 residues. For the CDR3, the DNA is TGTGCCAGTAGCCACCCGGGACAGGCTTCGTACGAGCAGTACTTC. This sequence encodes CASSHPGQASYEQYF.

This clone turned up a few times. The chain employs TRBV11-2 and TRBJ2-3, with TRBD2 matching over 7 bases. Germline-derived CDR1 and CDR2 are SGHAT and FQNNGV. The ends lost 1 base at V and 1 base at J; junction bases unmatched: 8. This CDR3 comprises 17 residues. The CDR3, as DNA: TGTGCCAGCAGCTTAGCGGGGTCTACTAGCGGCACAGATACGCAGTATTTT. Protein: CASSLAGSTSGTDTQYF.

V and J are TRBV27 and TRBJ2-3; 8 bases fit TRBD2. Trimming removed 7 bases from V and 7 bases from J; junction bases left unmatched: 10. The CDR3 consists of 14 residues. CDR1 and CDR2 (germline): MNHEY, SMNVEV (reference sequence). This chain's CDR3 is CASTGGGPGNTQYF. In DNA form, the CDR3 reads TGTGCCAGCACCGGCGGGGGGCCCGGGAATACGCAGTATTTT.

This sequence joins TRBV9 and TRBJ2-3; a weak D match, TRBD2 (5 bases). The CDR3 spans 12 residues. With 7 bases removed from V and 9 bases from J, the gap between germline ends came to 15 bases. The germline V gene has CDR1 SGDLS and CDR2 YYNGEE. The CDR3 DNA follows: TGTGCCAGCTCCATTTCAGCGGAAACGCAGTATTTT. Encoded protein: CASSISAETQYF.

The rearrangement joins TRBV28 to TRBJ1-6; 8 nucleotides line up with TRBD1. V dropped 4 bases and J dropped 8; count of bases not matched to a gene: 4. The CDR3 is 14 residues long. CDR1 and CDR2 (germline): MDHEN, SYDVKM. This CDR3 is CASSSGQGYSPLHF. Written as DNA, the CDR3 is TGTGCCAGCAGTTCTGGACAGGGTTATTCACCCCTCCACTTT.

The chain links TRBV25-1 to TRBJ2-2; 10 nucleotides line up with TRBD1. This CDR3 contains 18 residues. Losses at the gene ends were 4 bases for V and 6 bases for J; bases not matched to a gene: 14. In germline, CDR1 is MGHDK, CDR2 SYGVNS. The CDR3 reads CASSGGQGGTHGAGELFF. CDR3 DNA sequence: TGTGCCAGCAGTGGTGGACAGGGGGGAACCCATGGGGCCGGGGAGCTGTTTTTT.

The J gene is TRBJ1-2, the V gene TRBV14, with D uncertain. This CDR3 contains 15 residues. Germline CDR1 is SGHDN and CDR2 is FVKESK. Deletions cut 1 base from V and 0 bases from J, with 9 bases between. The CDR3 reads CASSQVAIANYGYTF. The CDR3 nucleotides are TGTGCCAGCAGCCAAGTCGCAATAGCTAACTATGGCTACACCTTC.

CDR3 loop: CASSFWGDQETQYF. The CDR3 nucleotides are TGTGCCAGCAGCTTCTGGGGGGACCAAGAGACCCAGTACTTC. The V and J genes are TRBV7-9 and TRBJ2-5; tentatively, D is TRBD2 (6 bases). CDR1 SEHNR and CDR2 FQNEAQ come from the germline V gene (reference sequence). V was clipped by 3 bases and J by 0 bases, with 8 bases between them. The CDR3 is 14 amino acids.

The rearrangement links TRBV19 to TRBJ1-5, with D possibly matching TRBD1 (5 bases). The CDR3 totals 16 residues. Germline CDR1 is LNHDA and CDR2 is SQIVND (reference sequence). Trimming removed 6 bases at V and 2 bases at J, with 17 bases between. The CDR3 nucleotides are TGTGCCAGTAGATCCCCCGGGGCGGGAGGCAATCAGCCCCAGCATTTT. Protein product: CASRSPGAGGNQPQHF.

The chain's CDR3 is CASSVKPGLVGGEQFF. The CDR3 DNA reads TGCGCCAGCAGTGTCAAACCGGGACTAGTCGGCGGTGAGCAGTTCTTC. The chain is built from TRBV10-1 and TRBJ2-1; 8 bases are shared with TRBD2. This CDR3 contains 16 residues. Trimming cost V 4 bases and J 9 bases; bases outside gene matches: 14. Germline V gives CDR1 WNHNN, CDR2 SYGVQD (reference sequence).

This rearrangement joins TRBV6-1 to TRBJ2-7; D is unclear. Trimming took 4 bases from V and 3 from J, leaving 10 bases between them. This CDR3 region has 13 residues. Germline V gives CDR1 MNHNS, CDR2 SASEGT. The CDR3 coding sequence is TGTGCCAGCAGTGGTAGGAGCGTCTACGAGCAGTACTTC. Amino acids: CASSGRSVYEQYF.

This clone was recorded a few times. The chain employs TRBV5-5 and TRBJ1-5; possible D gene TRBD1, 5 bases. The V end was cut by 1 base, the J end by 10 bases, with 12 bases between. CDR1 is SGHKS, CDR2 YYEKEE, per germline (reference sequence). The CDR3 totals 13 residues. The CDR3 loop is CASSLLGVEPQHF. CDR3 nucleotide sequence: TGTGCCAGCAGCTTGTTAGGGGTAGAACCCCAGCATTTT.

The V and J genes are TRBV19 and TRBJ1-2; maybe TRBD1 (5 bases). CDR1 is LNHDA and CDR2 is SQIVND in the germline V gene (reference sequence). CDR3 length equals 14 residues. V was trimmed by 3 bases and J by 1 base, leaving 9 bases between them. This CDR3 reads CASSIRGDNYGYTF. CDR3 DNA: TGTGCCAGTAGTATCCGGGGGGATAACTATGGCTACACCTTC.

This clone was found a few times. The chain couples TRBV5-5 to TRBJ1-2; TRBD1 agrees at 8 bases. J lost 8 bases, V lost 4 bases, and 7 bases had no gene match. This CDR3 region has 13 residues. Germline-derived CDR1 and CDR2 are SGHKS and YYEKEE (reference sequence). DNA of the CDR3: TGTGCCAGCAGCCCCCGGACAGGGAGCGGCTACACCTTC. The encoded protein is CASSPRTGSGYTF.

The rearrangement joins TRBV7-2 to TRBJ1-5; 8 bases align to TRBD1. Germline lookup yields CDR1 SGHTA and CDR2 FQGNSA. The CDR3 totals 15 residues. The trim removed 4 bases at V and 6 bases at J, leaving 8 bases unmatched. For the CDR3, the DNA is TGTGCCAGCAGCTCCGGACAGGGAAGAAGTCAGCCCCAGCATTTT. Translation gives CASSSGQGRSQPQHF.

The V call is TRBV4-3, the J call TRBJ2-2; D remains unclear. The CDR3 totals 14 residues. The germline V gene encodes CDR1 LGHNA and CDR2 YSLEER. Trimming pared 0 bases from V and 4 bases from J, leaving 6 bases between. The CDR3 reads CASSQDSRTGELFF. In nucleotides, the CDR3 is TGCGCCAGCAGCCAAGACTCGCGCACCGGGGAGCTGTTTTTT.